Below, 29 T cell receptor beta chains from the same sample are listed, as sequenced in a study of blood T cell repertoires in COVID-19. Clones were sequenced by immunoSEQ multiplex PCR, and TCRdb holds only the in-frame ones, with some missing. The sample contains 85,000 to 90,000 clones, about 83% of which appear only once. The sequencing sample was made of peripheral blood. The receptors here all came from a human donor in a cohort sampled during active COVID-19.

This chain connects TRBV10-3 to TRBJ1-2, with 10 bases lining up with TRBD1. V dropped 2 bases and J dropped 8; count of bases not matched to a gene: 5. Germline values: CDR1 ENHRY, CDR2 SYGVKD. The length of the CDR3 is 14 residues. In DNA, the CDR3 is TGTGCCATCAGTGAGGGACAGGGGGACGGGGGCTACACCTTC. Translated, it gives CAISEGQGDGGYTF.

The gene calls are TRBV28 and TRBJ1-5; D call uncertain. CDR3 length equals 14 residues. V was trimmed by 3 bases and J by 3 bases, leaving 9 bases between them. Per the germline V gene, CDR1 is MDHEN and CDR2 is SYDVKM. CDR3 sequence: CASSLIEYNQPQHF. CDR3 bases: TGTGCCAGCAGTTTGATTGAGTACAATCAGCCCCAGCATTTT.

The V call is TRBV30, the J call TRBJ1-5; D is unclear. Trimming left V 4 bases short and J 2 bases short, with 21 bases between. The CDR3 runs 17 residues. The germline V gene has CDR1 GTSNPN and CDR2 SVGIG (reference sequence). The CDR3 here is CAWKTGYGLQGNQPQHF. The DNA for the CDR3 is TGTGCCTGGAAGACGGGGTATGGCCTTCAGGGCAATCAGCCCCAGCATTTT. Combining the CDR3 with reference TRBV30 and TRBJ1-5 gives the whole variable domain SQTIHQWPATLVQPVGSPLSLECTVEGTSNPNLYWYRQAAGRGLQLLFYSVGIGQISSEVPQNLSASRPQDRQFILSSKKLLLSDSGFYLCAWKTGYGLQGNQPQHFGDGTRLSIL.

The chain joins TRBV28 to TRBJ2-7; D gene uncertain. The CDR3 sequence is 11 residues long. Germline CDR1 and CDR2: MDHEN and SYDVKM. V lost 7 bases to trimming and J lost 6 bases, with 10 bases between them. The CDR3 DNA reads TGTGCCAGCACCACTACCTCCGAGCAGTACTTC. It is translated as CASTTTSEQYF. Full variable domain (outside the CDR3, taken from reference TRBV28 and TRBJ2-7): DVKVTQSSRYLVKRTGEKVFLECVQDMDHENMFWYRQDPGLGLRLIYFSYDVKMKEKGDIPEGYSVSREKKERFSLILESASTNQTSMYLCASTTTSEQYFGPGTRLTVT.

The rearrangement uses TRBV5-8 and TRBJ2-7, with D perhaps TRBD1 (5 bases). Germline loops: CDR1 SGHTS, CDR2 YDEGEE. The CDR3 totals 14 residues. The V end lost 0 bases, the J end lost 4 bases, and 11 bases lay between the germline ends. CDR3 residues: CASSLGGRVYEQYF. The CDR3 region has the DNA TGTGCCAGCAGCTTGGGGGGCAGAGTATACGAGCAGTACTTC.

This chain joins TRBV5-1 and TRBJ2-7; a possible D gene is TRBD2 (5 bases). CDR3 length: 14 residues. V was shortened by 0 bases and J by 4 bases, with 11 bases between the two germline ends. In germline, CDR1 is SGHRS, CDR2 YFSETQ. Here the CDR3 reads CASSLAPERYEQYF. The CDR3 region has the DNA TGCGCCAGCAGCTTGGCCCCGGAGCGGTACGAGCAGTACTTC.

This chain links TRBV29-1 with TRBJ2-1; 14 bases are shared with TRBD2. V trimming: 1 base; J trimming: 1 base; junction bases outside the gene matches: 6. Germline CDR1 and CDR2: SQVTM and ANQGSEA. CDR3 size: 18 residues. CDR3 DNA sequence: TGCAGCGTTGAAGGGATAGGACTAGCGGGAGGATCCTACAATGAGCAGTTCTTC. Residues: CSVEGIGLAGGSYNEQFF.

This chain joins TRBV3-1 (or the pseudogene TRBV3-2) and TRBJ1-1; weak D call: TRBD1 (5 bases). Trimming removed 1 base at V and 2 bases at J, with 8 bases between. Germline CDR1 reads LGHDT; CDR2 reads YNNKEL (reference sequence). There are 14 residues in the CDR3. The DNA of the CDR3 is TGTGCCAGCAGCCAAGGGACACCAAACACTGAAGCTTTCTTT. Its translation is CASSQGTPNTEAFF.

The chain recombines TRBV2 with TRBJ2-1, with D unresolved. Germline V lookup: CDR1 SNHLY, CDR2 FYNNEI. The CDR3 contains 11 residues. Trimming removed 10 bases from V and 7 bases from J, with 11 bases in between. This chain's CDR3 is CAIIPGNEQFF. The CDR3, as DNA: TGTGCCATCATTCCGGGTAATGAGCAGTTCTTC.

The chain carries TRBV7-9 and TRBJ2-3; D perhaps matches TRBD1 (6 bases). The V gene lost 2 bases and the J gene lost 1 base, with 7 bases spanning the gap. Per the germline V gene, CDR1 is SEHNR and CDR2 is FQNEAQ (reference sequence). The CDR3 contains 14 residues. CDR3 sequence reads: CASSLPGGTDTQYF. CDR3 DNA: TGTGCCAGCAGCTTACCAGGGGGCACAGATACGCAGTATTTT.

The genes are TRBV7-2 and TRBJ1-3, with a possible D match to TRBD1 (6 bases). From germline, CDR1 is SGHTA and CDR2 FQGNSA. The CDR3 extends over 16 amino acids. Trimming left V 5 bases short and J 0 bases short, with 14 bases between. CDR3 nucleotides: TGTGCCAGCAGCCGCCGACAGGAATACTCTGGAAACACCATATATTTT. Protein product: CASSRRQEYSGNTIYF. Drawing the rest from reference TRBV7-2 and TRBJ1-3, the complete variable domain is GAGVSQSPSNKVTEKGKDVELRCDPISGHTALYWYRQSLGQGLEFLIYFQGNSAPDKSGLPSDRFSAERTGGSVSTLTIQRTQQEDSAVYLCASSRRQEYSGNTIYFGEGSWLTVV.

The chain is built from TRBV10-3 and TRBJ2-7, with TRBD1 matching 7 bases. Trimming at V came to 6 bases and at J to 6 bases, leaving 8 bases not matched to a gene. This CDR3 region has 13 residues. Germline-derived CDR1 and CDR2 are ENHRY and SYGVKD. CDR3 sequence reads: CAIRTGTVGEQYF. For the CDR3, the DNA is TGTGCCATCAGAACCGGGACAGTAGGCGAGCAGTACTTC.

This clone has a single count. The chain recombines TRBV10-3 with TRBJ1-2, with 9 nucleotides matching TRBD1. The germline V gene has CDR1 ENHRY and CDR2 SYGVKD. The V segment lost 2 bases and the J segment 3 bases; nucleotides outside the gene matches: 7. This CDR3 has 16 amino acids. CDR3 in DNA: TGTGCCATCAGTGAGGGTGACAGGGGGTCGGACTATGGCTACACCTTC. This codes for CAISEGDRGSDYGYTF.

This sequence joins TRBV7-7 and TRBJ2-5, with 11 bases matching TRBD2. CDR1 SSHAT and CDR2 FNYEAQ come from the germline V gene (reference sequence). Trimming removed 5 bases from V and 4 bases from J; junction bases left unmatched: 6. The CDR3 is 15 residues long. CDR3 sequence (DNA): TGTGCCAGCAGCCTGATAGCGGGGGGGTTAGAGACCCAGTACTTC. Translation: CASSLIAGGLETQYF.

The chain employs TRBV6-2 or TRBV6-3 and TRBJ2-7; D perhaps matches TRBD1 (6 bases). Germline CDR1 reads MNHEY; CDR2 reads SVGEGT. CDR3 length: 15 amino acids. V was cut by 2 bases and J by 0 bases, with 11 bases left in between. In DNA, the CDR3 is TGTGCCAGCAGTTACCTAAGGACAGACTCCTACGAGCAGTACTTC. It is translated as CASSYLRTDSYEQYF.

This rearrangement joins TRBV6-5 to TRBJ1-1, with D uncertain. The V end lost 4 bases, the J end lost 3 bases, and 6 bases lay between the germline ends. Germline CDR1 reads MNHEY; CDR2 reads SVGAGI. The CDR3 sequence is 12 residues long. The CDR3, as DNA: TGTGCCAGCAGTTCTAGGTACACTGAAGCTTTCTTT. Translating it yields CASSSRYTEAFF.

The chain couples TRBV30 to TRBJ2-5; D possibly corresponds to TRBD2 (5 bases). V was clipped by 4 bases and J by 0 bases, with 12 bases between them. This CDR3 contains 14 residues. Per germline, CDR1 GTSNPN and CDR2 SVGIG (reference sequence). The CDR3 DNA reads TGTGCCTGGATGAGGGCCCTCTACCAAGAGACCCAGTACTTC. It yields the protein CAWMRALYQETQYF.

This chain uses TRBV7-9 with TRBJ1-4; no definite D call. Trimming shortened V by 5 bases and J by 0 bases, and 10 bases separated the two germline ends. CDR3 length equals 15 residues. The germline gives CDR1 SEHNR, CDR2 FQNEAQ (reference sequence). The CDR3: CASSTREATNEKLFF. The DNA of the CDR3 is TGTGCCAGCAGCACCCGGGAGGCAACTAATGAAAAACTGTTTTTT.

J is TRBJ1-6 and V is TRBV7-3; no definite D call. This CDR3 is 12 amino acids long. The germline V gene has CDR1 SGHTA and CDR2 FQGTGA. V was trimmed by 1 base and J by 9 bases, leaving 4 bases between them. The DNA of the CDR3 is TGTGCCAGCAGCTTAAACGGTTCACCCCTCCACTTT. This sequence encodes CASSLNGSPLHF.

V and J are TRBV7-9 and TRBJ1-5; unclear D gene. This CDR3 region has 13 residues. CDR1 SEHNR and CDR2 FQNEAQ come from the germline V gene (reference sequence). The V end lost 1 base, the J end lost 7 bases, and 8 bases lay between the germline ends. CDR3 coding DNA: TGTGCCAGCAGCTTAGGAGGGCGGCAGCCCCAGCATTTT. Amino acids: CASSLGGRQPQHF.

J is TRBJ2-2 and V is TRBV19; D is perhaps TRBD2 (6 bases). CDR3 length equals 15 residues. CDR1 is LNHDA and CDR2 is SQIVND in the germline V gene (reference sequence). V gave up 4 bases and J gave up 4 bases, with 13 bases separating them. For the CDR3, the DNA is TGTGCCAGTAGTAGCACGGGACTCGTCACCGGGGAGCTGTTTTTT. This translates into CASSSTGLVTGELFF.

This clone appeared a single time. The chain combines TRBV7-9 with TRBJ2-3; unclear D gene. Per the germline V gene, CDR1 is SEHNR and CDR2 is FQNEAQ (reference sequence). V was clipped by 0 bases and J by 2 bases, with 6 bases between them. This CDR3 contains 14 residues. CDR3 sequence: CASSLAHPTDTQYF. The DNA for the CDR3 is TGTGCCAGCAGCTTAGCCCATCCCACAGATACGCAGTATTTT. Looking up the rest from reference TRBV7-9 and TRBJ2-3 gives the full variable domain: DTGVSQNPRHKITKRGQNVTFRCDPISEHNRLYWYRQTLGQGPEFLTYFQNEAQLEKSRLLSDRFSAERPKGSFSTLEIQRTEQGDSAMYLCASSLAHPTDTQYFGPGTRLTVL.

This chain connects TRBV29-1 to TRBJ1-1; D perhaps matches TRBD1 (6 bases). The germline V gene encodes CDR1 SQVTM and CDR2 ANQGSEA. There are 16 residues in the CDR3. Trimming took off 6 bases at V and 0 bases at J, with 20 bases between the two ends. As DNA, the CDR3 is TGCAGCGTGAACCCCCAGGGGAGTACCATGAACACTGAAGCTTTCTTT. Protein sequence: CSVNPQGSTMNTEAFF.

This CDR3 reads CASSPGTAGETQYF. For the CDR3, the DNA is TGTGCCAGCAGCCCCGGGACAGCAGGGGAGACCCAGTACTTC. The J gene is TRBJ2-5, the V gene TRBV25-1, with 7 bases aligning to TRBD1. The CDR3 has 14 amino acids. V lost 6 bases and J lost 5; bases outside the gene matches: 9. Per germline, CDR1 MGHDK and CDR2 SYGVNS.

The rearrangement joins TRBV24-1 to TRBJ1-5; D is ambiguous. The germline V gene encodes CDR1 KGHDR and CDR2 SFDVKD. The CDR3 has 13 residues. The V and J ends lost 6 bases and 6 bases respectively, with 11 bases between them. CDR3 DNA sequence: TGTGCCACCAGTCGGACTGGGGTTCAGCCCCAGCATTTT. Amino acids: CATSRTGVQPQHF.

J is TRBJ2-2 and V is TRBV7-9; D is ambiguous. Germline values: CDR1 SEHNR, CDR2 FQNEAQ (reference sequence). CDR3 length equals 15 residues. V lost 2 bases and J 2 bases, leaving 9 bases between the germline ends. This CDR3 is CASSLSSQNTGELFF. CDR3 DNA: TGTGCCAGCAGCTTAAGCTCTCAAAACACCGGGGAGCTGTTTTTT. The variable domain in full, with the rest retrieved from reference TRBV7-9 and TRBJ2-2, is DTGVSQNPRHKITKRGQNVTFRCDPISEHNRLYWYRQTLGQGPEFLTYFQNEAQLEKSRLLSDRFSAERPKGSFSTLEIQRTEQGDSAMYLCASSLSSQNTGELFFGEGSRLTVL.

This chain joins TRBV13 and TRBJ2-5, with 8 bases lining up with TRBD1. The trim removed 0 bases at V and 2 bases at J, leaving 5 bases unmatched. CDR3 length: 16 amino acids. Germline V CDR1 and CDR2: PRHDT, FYEKMQ (reference sequence). CDR3 loop: CASSLGTGVGQETQYF. CDR3 in DNA: TGTGCCAGCAGCTTAGGGACAGGGGTTGGGCAAGAGACCCAGTACTTC.

The rearrangement links TRBV6-5 to TRBJ1-5; TRBD1 matches 9 bases. CDR1 and CDR2 from the germline V gene are MNHEY and SVGAGI. The CDR3 has 15 amino acids. Trimming cost V 6 bases and J 4 bases; bases outside gene matches: 7. The CDR3 protein is CASSRTGGRNQPQHF. CDR3 bases: TGTGCCAGCAGCCGAACAGGGGGCAGGAATCAGCCCCAGCATTTT.

The chain has TRBV28 and TRBJ1-5; 11 nucleotides match TRBD1. This CDR3 has 15 residues. CDR1 MDHEN and CDR2 SYDVKM come from the germline V gene. The J segment lost 7 bases and the V segment lost 6 bases, leaving 8 bases of the junction unmatched. The CDR3 bases are TGTGCCAGCAGCTACGGACAGGGGGCCGGACAGCCCCAGCATTTT. It translates to CASSYGQGAGQPQHF.